The 12 T cell receptor beta chains below were found in one sample sequenced in a study of blood T cell repertoires in COVID-19. Profiled with immunoSEQ multiplex PCR; TCRdb holds only in-frame clones, not every one. The table includes under 200,000 clones, roughly 87% detected once. Sequencing was performed on peripheral blood. These receptor sequences come from a man in his fifties or sixties with active or convalescent COVID-19.

The genes are TRBV4-1 and TRBJ1-1; D is uncertain. Germline V gene sequence: CDR1 MGHRA, CDR2 YSYEKL. The CDR3 sequence is 14 residues long. The V end lost 0 bases, the J end lost 2 bases, and 7 bases lay between the germline ends. The CDR3 sequence is CASSQDLSNTEAFF. The CDR3 nucleotides read TGCGCCAGCAGCCAAGATTTGTCAAACACTGAAGCTTTCTTT.

The chain is built from TRBV10-3 and TRBJ2-7; D is unresolved. The germline V and J ends were trimmed by 0 bases and 0 bases, with 9 bases remaining between them. CDR1 and CDR2 from the germline V gene are ENHRY and SYGVKD. CDR3 length: 15 residues. CDR3 nucleotide sequence: TGTGCCATCAGTGAGTCCCCACTCCTCTCCTACGAGCAGTACTTC. This gives the protein CAISESPLLSYEQYF.

The chain carries TRBV4-2 and TRBJ2-3, with 10 bases lining up with TRBD2. The CDR3 loop spans 18 amino acids. Germline V gene lookup returns CDR1 LGHNA and CDR2 YNFKEQ. The V and J ends lost 3 bases and 2 bases, in that order; junction bases with no gene match: 11. The CDR3 sequence: CASSQETLAGGNTDTQYF. As DNA, the CDR3 is TGTGCCAGCAGCCAGGAAACTTTAGCGGGGGGAAACACAGATACGCAGTATTTT.

The chain recombines TRBV7-9 with TRBJ1-1; tentative D call: TRBD1 (5 bases). The V gene's germline CDR1 is SEHNR and CDR2 FQNEAQ (reference sequence). The V and J ends lost 1 base and 0 bases respectively, with 15 bases between them. This CDR3 is built from 17 residues. CDR3 coding DNA: TGTGCCAGCAGCTTAGTAGGCAGGGTTGGATTGAACACTGAAGCTTTCTTT. Translated: CASSLVGRVGLNTEAFF.

This sequence joins TRBV6-5 and TRBJ1-2, with TRBD1 matching 7 bases. The length of the CDR3 is 14 residues. The junction had 7 bases not matched to a gene; V was cut back by 5 bases and J by 4 bases. Germline-derived CDR1 and CDR2 are MNHEY and SVGAGI. In DNA, the CDR3 is TGTGCCAGCAGTACTAACAGGGGAGGCTATGGCTACACCTTC. As protein: CASSTNRGGYGYTF.

The chain has TRBV7-9 and TRBJ2-2; possibly TRBD2 for D (6 bases). Trimming pared 5 bases from V and 5 bases from J, leaving 18 bases between. CDR3 length: 16 amino acids. The germline V gene has CDR1 SEHNR and CDR2 FQNEAQ (reference sequence). The CDR3 DNA is TGTGCCAGCAGCCCCCCCGGCGGTGGGGGGACCGGGGAGCTGTTTTTT. It yields the protein CASSPPGGGGTGELFF.

The J gene is TRBJ1-2, the V gene TRBV3-1 (or the pseudogene TRBV3-2); D call uncertain. The ends were cut back, 4 bases at V and 8 bases at J, with 8 bases in the middle. Germline values: CDR1 LGHDT, CDR2 YNNKEL (reference sequence). CDR3 length: 11 amino acids. The CDR3, as DNA: TGTGCCAGCAGCCTGAACGGGGGCTACACCTTC. This sequence encodes CASSLNGGYTF.

The rearrangement links TRBV27 to TRBJ1-2, with a tentative D call TRBD1 (5 bases). CDR3 length: 15 residues. CDR1 and CDR2 (germline): MNHEY, SMNVEV (reference sequence). Trimming pared 0 bases from V and 4 bases from J, leaving 12 bases between. DNA for the CDR3: TGTGCCAGCAGTTTATCGTCGACAGCCGTCTATGGCTACACCTTC. This translates into CASSLSSTAVYGYTF.

The genes are TRBV18 and TRBJ1-4; D gene ambiguous. Trimming removed 4 bases from V and 7 bases from J, with 13 bases in between. CDR3 length: 14 residues. Germline loops: CDR1 KGHSH, CDR2 LQKENI. The CDR3 DNA reads as TGTGCCAGCTCACAAGGAGTAACGGGTGAAAAACTGTTTTTT. Translation: CASSQGVTGEKLFF.

The chain joins TRBV29-1 to TRBJ1-2, with D unclear. CDR1 and CDR2 (germline): SQVTM, ANQGSEA. Trimming shortened V by 6 bases and J by 4 bases, and 18 bases separated the two germline ends. There are 14 residues in the CDR3. CDR3 sequence: CSVTRNSAGYGYTF. In nucleotides, the CDR3 is TGCAGCGTCACACGTAACTCCGCGGGCTATGGCTACACCTTC.

The chain uses TRBV10-2 and TRBJ1-2, with unresolved D. In germline, CDR1 is WSHSY, CDR2 SAAADI. The CDR3 loop spans 11 amino acids. V dropped 3 bases and J dropped 4 bases, with 3 bases sitting between them. CDR3 bases: TGCGCCAGCAGTGACTCCTATGGCTACACCTTC. It specifies CASSDSYGYTF.

The chain couples TRBV5-4 to TRBJ1-1; 7 bases map to TRBD1. This CDR3 region has 15 residues. Germline-derived CDR1 and CDR2 are SGHNT and YYREEE (reference sequence). The trim removed 0 bases at V and 5 bases at J, leaving 7 bases unmatched. The CDR3 sequence: CASSLVGGGGTEAFF. The CDR3 DNA reads TGTGCCAGCAGCTTGGTAGGGGGCGGTGGTACTGAAGCTTTCTTT.